There are a few counts of the clone carrying this T cell receptor (beta chain). The antigen is unknown. These data originate in a study of identical twins. Broader study findings: Cross-sectional statistical analysis was relied on for the conclusions, without the same donors being followed.

The CDR3 covers 17 residues. Trimming cost V 4 bases and J 2 bases, with 21 bases left between them. Germline assignment: CDR1 KGHSH and CDR2 LQKENI. TCRdb redid the calling of the 5' RACE reads with MiXCR, one entry per CDR3 protein. The sample lists 400,000 to 550,000 distinct CDR3 sequences, over 11% occurring once. In addition, the sample was reused for a study of yellow fever vaccine responses in identical twins.

The sample consisted of CD4+ T cells sorted from blood. The clonotype comes from a young woman in good health. The rearrangement joins TRBV18 to TRBJ2-7, with D tentatively TRBD2 (6 bases). CDR3: CASSHYLTSGTAYEQYF. Written as DNA, the CDR3 is TGTGCCAGCTCACACTACTTGACTAGTGGCACCGCCTACGAGCAGTACTTC.